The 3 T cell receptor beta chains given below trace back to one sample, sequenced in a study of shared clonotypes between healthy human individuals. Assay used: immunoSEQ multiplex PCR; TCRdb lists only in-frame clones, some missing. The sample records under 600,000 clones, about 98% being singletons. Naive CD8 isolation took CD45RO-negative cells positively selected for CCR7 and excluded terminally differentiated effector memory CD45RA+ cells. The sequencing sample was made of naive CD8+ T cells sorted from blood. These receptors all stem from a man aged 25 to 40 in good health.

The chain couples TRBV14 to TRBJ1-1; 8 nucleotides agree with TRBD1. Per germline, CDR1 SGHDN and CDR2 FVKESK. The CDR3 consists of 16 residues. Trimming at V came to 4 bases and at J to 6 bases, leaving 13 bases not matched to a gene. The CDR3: CASSLGPGQDDAEAFF. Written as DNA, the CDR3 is TGTGCCAGCAGCCTCGGACCGGGACAGGACGACGCTGAAGCTTTCTTT. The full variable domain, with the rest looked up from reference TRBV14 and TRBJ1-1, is EAGVTQFPSHSVIEKGQTVTLRCDPISGHDNLYWYRRVMGKEIKFLLHFVKESKQDESGMPNNRFLAERTGGTYSTLKVQPAELEDSGVYFCASSLGPGQDDAEAFFGQGTRLTVV.

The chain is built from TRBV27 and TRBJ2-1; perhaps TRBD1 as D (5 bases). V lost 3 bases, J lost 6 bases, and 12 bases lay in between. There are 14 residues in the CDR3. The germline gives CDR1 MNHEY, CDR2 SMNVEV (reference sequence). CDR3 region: CASSLAQVGNEQFF. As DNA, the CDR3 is TGTGCCAGCAGTTTGGCACAGGTTGGCAATGAGCAGTTCTTC.

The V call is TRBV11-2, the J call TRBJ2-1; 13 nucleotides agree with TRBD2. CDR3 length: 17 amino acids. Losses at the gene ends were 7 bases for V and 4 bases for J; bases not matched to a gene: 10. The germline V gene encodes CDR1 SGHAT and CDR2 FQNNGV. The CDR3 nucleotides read TGTGCCAGCATTGATCCGGGACTAGCGGGAAGTTACAATGAGCAGTTCTTC. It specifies CASIDPGLAGSYNEQFF.